The 13 T cell receptor beta chains given below trace back to one sample, sequenced in a study of T cell changes during pregnancy in multiple sclerosis. Method: immunoSEQ multiplex PCR; TCRdb's copy keeps in-frame clones and lacks some. The sample has fewer than 45,000 clones, around 93% seen once. Here the sequenced sample was CD4+ T cells from peripheral blood mononuclear cells, taken in the third trimester of pregnancy. Receptors were obtained from a female donor in good health, enrolled as a control in a pregnancy study.

V and J are TRBV4-2 and TRBJ2-5; TRBD2 matches at 7 bases. This CDR3 region has 17 residues. V shed 5 bases, J shed 5 bases, and the junction held 17 bases outside the gene matches. Germline V gene data show CDR1 as LGHNA and CDR2 as YNFKEQ. The CDR3 region is CASSERGGAAGGETQYF. The CDR3 DNA reads TGTGCCAGCAGCGAACGGGGCGGGGCCGCCGGGGGGGAGACCCAGTACTTC.

This clone was found once. J is TRBJ2-2 and V is TRBV18; D is possibly TRBD1 (5 bases). The germline V gene has CDR1 KGHSH and CDR2 LQKENI. CDR3 length: 15 amino acids. Trimming took 2 bases from V and 6 from J, leaving 13 bases between them. CDR3 in amino acids: CASSPASQGSGELFF. The CDR3 DNA reads TGTGCCAGCTCACCAGCTTCCCAGGGATCCGGGGAGCTGTTTTTT.

The chain is built from TRBV2 and TRBJ2-1; 7 bases line up with TRBD2. Germline CDR1 is SNHLY and CDR2 is FYNNEI. The CDR3 runs to 13 residues. Trimming cost V 10 bases and J 0 bases; bases outside gene matches: 3. The CDR3 region is CAMGGDSYNEQFF. The CDR3 bases are TGTGCCATGGGGGGGGACTCCTACAATGAGCAGTTCTTC.

The V and J genes are TRBV18 and TRBJ1-1; D is undetermined. This CDR3 is built from 12 residues. V dropped 0 bases and J dropped 11 bases, with 10 bases sitting between them. CDR1 and CDR2 from the germline V gene are KGHSH and LQKENI. In DNA form, the CDR3 reads TGTGCCAGCTCACCACCGGGAGGAGGGGCTTTCTTT. Its translation is CASSPPGGGAFF.

V gene TRBV10-3 combines with J gene TRBJ2-5; 9 nucleotides agree with TRBD2. The junction had 8 bases not matched to a gene; V was cut back by 3 bases and J by 0 bases. The CDR3 loop spans 17 amino acids. Germline V gene sequence: CDR1 ENHRY, CDR2 SYGVKD. In nucleotides, the CDR3 is TGTGCCATCAGTGATAGTTTGGCTAGCGGGGACCAAGAGACCCAGTACTTC. Translated: CAISDSLASGDQETQYF.

This chain connects TRBV10-3 to TRBJ1-2, with 7 bases that match TRBD1. Germline CDR1 and CDR2: ENHRY and SYGVKD. V lost 0 bases to trimming and J lost 3 bases; unmatched junction nucleotides: 10. CDR3 length equals 17 residues. CDR3 loop: CAISESLQTGLDYGYTF. In DNA form, the CDR3 reads TGTGCCATCAGTGAGTCCCTTCAGACAGGGCTGGACTATGGCTACACCTTC.

The V and J genes are TRBV4-2 and TRBJ1-2; unclear D gene. This CDR3 has 15 amino acids. V was cut by 4 bases and J by 4 bases, with 16 bases left in between. CDR1 and CDR2 (germline): LGHNA, YNFKEQ. As DNA, the CDR3 is TGTGCCAGCAGCCTGATCCGCCAGGAAACCTATGGCTACACCTTC. Protein sequence: CASSLIRQETYGYTF.

The chain has TRBV15 and TRBJ2-3, with D perhaps matching TRBD1 (6 bases). Deletions cut 3 bases from V and 2 bases from J, with 15 bases between. The CDR3 has 16 amino acids. CDR1 and CDR2 (germline): LNHNV, YYDKDF (reference sequence). In DNA, the CDR3 is TGTGCCACCAGCAGGGTCAGGGGTCCCCACACAGATACGCAGTATTTT. It is translated as CATSRVRGPHTDTQYF. Full variable domain (outside the CDR3, taken from reference TRBV15 and TRBJ2-3): DAMVIQNPRYQVTQFGKPVTLSCSQTLNHNVMYWYQQKSSQAPKLLFHYYDKDFNNEADTPDNFQSRRPNTSFCFLDIRSPGLGDTAMYLCATSRVRGPHTDTQYFGPGTRLTVL.

This clone was seen only once. The genes are TRBV4-1 and TRBJ1-2, with D perhaps matching TRBD1 (6 bases). There are 15 residues in the CDR3. V gave up 5 bases and J gave up 6 bases, with 19 bases separating them. CDR1 and CDR2 from the germline V gene are MGHRA and YSYEKL. The CDR3 loop reads CASSFRSGGGDGYTF. The CDR3 DNA sequence: TGCGCCAGCAGCTTCCGATCGGGAGGGGGAGATGGCTACACCTTC.

This chain uses TRBV15 with TRBJ2-5; D is undetermined. CDR3 length: 13 amino acids. Germline lookup yields CDR1 LNHNV and CDR2 YYDKDF (reference sequence). The V end was cut by 1 base, the J end by 2 bases, with 5 bases between. This chain's CDR3 is CATSRGPQETQYF. As DNA, the CDR3 is TGTGCCACCAGCAGAGGGCCGCAAGAGACCCAGTACTTC.

The genes are TRBV14 and TRBJ2-1; 10 bases match TRBD2. CDR1 is SGHDN and CDR2 is FVKESK in the germline V gene. The CDR3 is 15 amino acids. Unmatched junction bases numbered 4, after V lost 4 bases and J lost 4 bases. The CDR3 nucleotides read TGTGCCAGCAGCCCTAAGCGGGGGGGGTACAATGAGCAGTTCTTC. Encoded protein: CASSPKRGGYNEQFF. The full variable domain, with the rest looked up from reference TRBV14 and TRBJ2-1, is EAGVTQFPSHSVIEKGQTVTLRCDPISGHDNLYWYRRVMGKEIKFLLHFVKESKQDESGMPNNRFLAERTGGTYSTLKVQPAELEDSGVYFCASSPKRGGYNEQFFGPGTRLTVL.

The table lists this clone with a count of one. The genes are TRBV4-1 and TRBJ2-3; the match to TRBD2 covers 8 bases. There are 18 residues in the CDR3. In germline, CDR1 is MGHRA, CDR2 YSYEKL. J was trimmed by 1 base and V by 2 bases; bases with no gene match: 11. CDR3: CASSQTYPFSGGTDTQYF. For the CDR3, the DNA is TGCGCCAGCAGCCAAACCTACCCCTTTAGCGGGGGCACAGATACGCAGTATTTT.

Only a few counts were recorded for this clone. V usage is TRBV29-1 and J usage is TRBJ2-5; 11 nucleotides match TRBD2. The V gene's germline CDR1 is SQVTM and CDR2 ANQGSEA. This CDR3 is 16 amino acids long. Trimming removed 3 bases from V and 0 bases from J; junction bases left unmatched: 6. The CDR3 loop is CSVDSSGGSHQETQYF. In DNA form, the CDR3 reads TGCAGCGTTGACTCTAGCGGGGGGAGCCACCAAGAGACCCAGTACTTC.